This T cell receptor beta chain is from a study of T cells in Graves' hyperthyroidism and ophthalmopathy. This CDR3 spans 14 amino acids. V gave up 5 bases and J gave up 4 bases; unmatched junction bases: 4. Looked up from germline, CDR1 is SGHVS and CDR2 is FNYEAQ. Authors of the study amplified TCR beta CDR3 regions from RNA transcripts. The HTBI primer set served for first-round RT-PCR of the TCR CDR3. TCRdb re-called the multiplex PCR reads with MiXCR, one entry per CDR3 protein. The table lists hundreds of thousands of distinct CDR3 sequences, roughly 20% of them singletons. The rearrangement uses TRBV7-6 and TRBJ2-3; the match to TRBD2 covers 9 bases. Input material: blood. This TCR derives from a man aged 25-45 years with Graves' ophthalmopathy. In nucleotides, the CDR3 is TGTGCCAGCAGCCCGCTAGCGGGATCAGATACGCAGTATTTT. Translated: CASSPLAGSDTQYF.